A selection of T cell receptor beta chains follows, all from one sample in a study of cytomegalovirus exposure and HLA in healthy donors. TCRdb's copy holds only in-frame clones and misses some; the assay was immunoSEQ multiplex PCR. This repertoire shows 140,000 or so clones, 80% to 85% found once; its top ten account for over 2%. The sample consisted of PBMCs. These receptors were collected from a boy aged 2 to 10 in good health and CMV-seronegative. The CDR3 runs from the conserved cysteine through the conserved F or W. The D gene is left open where the match is weak. A clone size is listed for some rows: how often the clone was seen (once, few, many), or a class if it is expanded.

CDR3nt: TGTGCCAGCTCACCCCTCCTGGGGCGTCCCTTCGGAAATGAGCAGTTCTTC; CDR3aa: CASSPLLGRPFGNEQFF; len: 17; j_gene: TRBJ2-1; d_gene: .; abundance: .; v_gene: TRBV18
CDR3nt: TGTGCCAGTAGTAACCCAAATGAGGATACGCAGTATTTT; CDR3aa: CASSNPNEDTQYF; len: 13; j_gene: TRBJ2-3; d_gene: .; abundance: .; v_gene: TRBV19
CDR3nt: TGCAGCGTTGTTCAACGGGGGGACAAGGGATTCTACAATGAGCAGTTCTTC; CDR3aa: CSVVQRGDKGFYNEQFF; len: 17; j_gene: TRBJ2-1; d_gene: .; abundance: once; v_gene: TRBV29-1
CDR3nt: TGTGCCAGCAGCTCGTGGCCTGGGGCCAACGTCCTGACTTTC; CDR3aa: CASSSWPGANVLTF; len: 14; j_gene: TRBJ2-6; d_gene: .; abundance: .; v_gene: TRBV5-4
CDR3nt: TGTGCCAGCAGTTTAGGGCAGTTGGACAAAAACATTCAGTACTTC; CDR3aa: CASSLGQLDKNIQYF; len: 15; j_gene: TRBJ2-4; d_gene: .; abundance: .; v_gene: TRBV27
CDR3nt: TGCGCCAGCAGCTTGGTCGCTTCACTAGCGGGGGTCACAGATACGCAGTATTTT; CDR3aa: CASSLVASLAGVTDTQYF; len: 18; j_gene: TRBJ2-3; d_gene: TRBD2; abundance: .; v_gene: TRBV5-1
CDR3nt: TGTGCCAGCAGTTTAACAGGGGGCGGCAATCAGCCCCAGCATTTT; CDR3aa: CASSLTGGGNQPQHF; len: 15; j_gene: TRBJ1-5; d_gene: TRBD1; abundance: .; v_gene: TRBV6-6
CDR3nt: TGTGCCAGCAGCTTATTTGACAGGTCGGTCTCTGGAAACACCATATATTTT; CDR3aa: CASSLFDRSVSGNTIYF; len: 17; j_gene: TRBJ1-3; d_gene: .; abundance: .; v_gene: TRBV5-6
CDR3nt: TGTGCCAGCTCACCATCGGGAGGGCCTGAAGCTTTCTTT; CDR3aa: CASSPSGGPEAFF; len: 13; j_gene: TRBJ1-1; d_gene: .; abundance: .; v_gene: TRBV18
CDR3nt: TGTGCCAGCAGCGTATTAAATCCGGGACAGGGTGTACTCACCTTC; CDR3aa: CASSVLNPGQGVLTF; len: 15; j_gene: TRBJ1-2; d_gene: TRBD1; abundance: .; v_gene: TRBV9
CDR3nt: TGTGCCAGCAGTCTTAGCGGGAGGGCCACCGGGGAGCTGTTTTTT; CDR3aa: CASSLSGRATGELFF; len: 15; j_gene: TRBJ2-2; d_gene: TRBD2; abundance: .; v_gene: TRBV2
CDR3nt: TGTGCCAGCAGTTACTCGAGTCTCGGAAACACCATATATTTT; CDR3aa: CASSYSSLGNTIYF; len: 14; j_gene: TRBJ1-3; d_gene: .; abundance: .; v_gene: TRBV6-5
CDR3nt: TGTGCCAGCAGCTTAGAAGCCAGAGGCTCCTACGAGCAGTACTTC; CDR3aa: CASSLEARGSYEQYF; len: 15; j_gene: TRBJ2-7; d_gene: .; abundance: .; v_gene: TRBV11-2
CDR3nt: TGTGCCAGCAGCTTACCCATTGCTAGCGGGAGAGGGACGCTCTTC; CDR3aa: CASSLPIASGRGTLF; len: 15; j_gene: TRBJ2-1; d_gene: TRBD2; abundance: .; v_gene: TRBV5-6
CDR3nt: TGTGCCACCAGCAGAGAGAGCGCAGGGCGCCGATTTGAGCAGTTCTTC; CDR3aa: CATSRESAGRRFEQFF; len: 16; j_gene: TRBJ2-1; d_gene: .; abundance: .; v_gene: TRBV15
CDR3nt: TGCAGCGTTGGATCCGGGAGAGCCGACGGGGAGCTGTTTTTT; CDR3aa: CSVGSGRADGELFF; len: 14; j_gene: TRBJ2-2; d_gene: .; abundance: .; v_gene: TRBV29-1
CDR3nt: TGTGCCAGCAGTTACAAGGGGGTGGAAGGCTACACCTTC; CDR3aa: CASSYKGVEGYTF; len: 13; j_gene: TRBJ1-2; d_gene: .; abundance: .; v_gene: TRBV6-5
CDR3nt: TGTGTATTAGGTAGGGGGCGCGGCTCCTACGAGCAGTACTTC; CDR3aa: CVLGRGRGSYEQYF; len: 14; j_gene: TRBJ2-7; d_gene: TRBD1; abundance: once; v_gene: TRBV14
CDR3nt: TGTGCCAGCAGGACAGGGATGGGAAACACCATATATTTT; CDR3aa: CASRTGMGNTIYF; len: 13; j_gene: TRBJ1-3; d_gene: TRBD1; abundance: .; v_gene: TRBV6-1
CDR3nt: TGCGCCAGCAGCTTGGGCCGTGGACAGTCCTACGAGCAGTACTTC; CDR3aa: CASSLGRGQSYEQYF; len: 15; j_gene: TRBJ2-7; d_gene: .; abundance: .; v_gene: TRBV5-1
CDR3nt: TGTGCCAGCAGTTTGGAGGACAGGTTGGAAGGCTACACCTTC; CDR3aa: CASSLEDRLEGYTF; len: 14; j_gene: TRBJ1-2; d_gene: TRBD1; abundance: .; v_gene: TRBV28
CDR3nt: TGTGCCAGCAGCCCAGGCGGGCAAGTCGAGACCCAGTACTTC; CDR3aa: CASSPGGQVETQYF; len: 14; j_gene: TRBJ2-5; d_gene: .; abundance: .; v_gene: TRBV7-3
CDR3nt: TGTGCCAGCTCACCGGTAGGGGTCACAGATACGCAGTATTTT; CDR3aa: CASSPVGVTDTQYF; len: 14; j_gene: TRBJ2-3; d_gene: .; abundance: .; v_gene: TRBV18
CDR3nt: TGTGCCAGCGGAAAAAGGAGGGGGCTCCTCATGAACACTGAAGCTTTCTTT; CDR3aa: CASGKRRGLLMNTEAFF; len: 17; j_gene: TRBJ1-1; d_gene: TRBD1; abundance: .; v_gene: TRBV28
CDR3nt: TGTGCCACAGGGGGTGACTTCTCTGGGGCCAACGTCCTGACTTTC; CDR3aa: CATGGDFSGANVLTF; len: 15; j_gene: TRBJ2-6; d_gene: TRBD1; abundance: few; v_gene: TRBV7-3
CDR3nt: TGTGCCAGCAGTCCTCTAGCGGGAGTCTACAATGAGCAGTTCTTC; CDR3aa: CASSPLAGVYNEQFF; len: 15; j_gene: TRBJ2-1; d_gene: TRBD2; abundance: once; v_gene: TRBV28
CDR3nt: TGTGCCAGCTCAAGAGAAACTAACTATGGCTACACCTTC; CDR3aa: CASSRETNYGYTF; len: 13; j_gene: TRBJ1-2; d_gene: .; abundance: .; v_gene: TRBV2
CDR3nt: TGTGCCAGCAGCAGATACCCCCGAGGGCTCAAGGGCCCCAGCGAAAAACTGTTTTTT; CDR3aa: CASSRYPRGLKGPSEKLFF; len: 19; j_gene: TRBJ1-4; d_gene: .; abundance: .; v_gene: TRBV13
CDR3nt: TGCGCCAGCAGTTGGGCGGACCCTAGAAGGGGCGGCTACACCTTC; CDR3aa: CASSWADPRRGGYTF; len: 15; j_gene: TRBJ1-2; d_gene: .; abundance: .; v_gene: TRBV5-1
CDR3nt: TGCAGCGTGGGGGGTTGGGACGGCCTCGACTACAATGAGCAGTTCTTC; CDR3aa: CSVGGWDGLDYNEQFF; len: 16; j_gene: TRBJ2-1; d_gene: .; abundance: .; v_gene: TRBV29-1
CDR3nt: TGCGCCAGCAGCTTGGCCGGACAGGGGCTCTCTGGAAACACCATATATTTT; CDR3aa: CASSLAGQGLSGNTIYF; len: 17; j_gene: TRBJ1-3; d_gene: TRBD1; abundance: .; v_gene: TRBV5-1
CDR3nt: TGCGCCAGCAGCCAAGGGAGGACGGCCACAGATACGCAGTATTTT; CDR3aa: CASSQGRTATDTQYF; len: 15; j_gene: TRBJ2-3; d_gene: .; abundance: .; v_gene: TRBV4-3
CDR3nt: TGTGCCAGCAGAGAAATCAAACTATGGCTACACCTTATCTACACCTTC; CDR3aa: CASREIKLWLHLIYTF; len: 16; j_gene: TRBJ1-2; d_gene: .; abundance: .; v_gene: TRBV6-1
CDR3nt: TGTGCCAGCAGTCCGCCCTCGGACAGATATCGTGTCCGGGAGCTGTTTTTT; CDR3aa: CASSPPSDRYRVRELFF; len: 17; j_gene: TRBJ2-2; d_gene: .; abundance: .; v_gene: TRBV27
CDR3nt: TGTGCCAGCAGTTCTATGGGGCCCAGCTCCTACGAGCAGTACTTC; CDR3aa: CASSSMGPSSYEQYF; len: 15; j_gene: TRBJ2-7; d_gene: .; abundance: .; v_gene: TRBV27
CDR3nt: TGTGCCAGCAGCTTGGGCACTAACTATGGCTACACCTTC; CDR3aa: CASSLGTNYGYTF; len: 13; j_gene: TRBJ1-2; d_gene: .; abundance: .; v_gene: TRBV7-2
CDR3nt: TGTGCCAGCAGCGTTAGCGGGAGGGCTTACGAGCAGTACTTC; CDR3aa: CASSVSGRAYEQYF; len: 14; j_gene: TRBJ2-7; d_gene: TRBD2; abundance: .; v_gene: TRBV4-2
CDR3nt: TGCGCCAGCAGCCAAGATGGCCCGGGACTAGCGGGGGGGCTGATCGGGGAGCTGTTTTTT; CDR3aa: CASSQDGPGLAGGLIGELFF; len: 20; j_gene: TRBJ2-2; d_gene: TRBD2; abundance: .; v_gene: TRBV4-1
CDR3nt: TGTGCCAGCAGCGTAGAAGGGACAGGGGGCGGCGAGCAGTACTTC; CDR3aa: CASSVEGTGGGEQYF; len: 15; j_gene: TRBJ2-7; d_gene: TRBD1; abundance: once; v_gene: TRBV9
CDR3nt: TGTGCCAGCAGCCCCTCACTCACTAGCGGAGCCGCCCCGGATACGCAGTATTTT; CDR3aa: CASSPSLTSGAAPDTQYF; len: 18; j_gene: TRBJ2-3; d_gene: TRBD2; abundance: .; v_gene: TRBV7-8
CDR3nt: TGCAGCGTTACGAGCACCATTCAGACGGGGGTCTCCTACAATGAGCAGTTCTTC; CDR3aa: CSVTSTIQTGVSYNEQFF; len: 18; j_gene: TRBJ2-1; d_gene: .; abundance: .; v_gene: TRBV29-1